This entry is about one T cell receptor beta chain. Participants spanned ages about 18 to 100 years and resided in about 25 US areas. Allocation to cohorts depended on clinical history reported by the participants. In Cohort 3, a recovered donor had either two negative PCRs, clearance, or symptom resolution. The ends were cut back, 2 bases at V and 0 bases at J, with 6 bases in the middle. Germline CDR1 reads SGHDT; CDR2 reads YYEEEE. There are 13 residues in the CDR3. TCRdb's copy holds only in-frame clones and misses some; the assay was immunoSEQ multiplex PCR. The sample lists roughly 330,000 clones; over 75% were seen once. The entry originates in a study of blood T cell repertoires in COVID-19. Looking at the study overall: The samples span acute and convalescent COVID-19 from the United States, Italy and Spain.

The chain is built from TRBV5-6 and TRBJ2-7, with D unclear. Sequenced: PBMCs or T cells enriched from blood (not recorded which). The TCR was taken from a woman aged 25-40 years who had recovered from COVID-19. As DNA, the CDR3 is TGTGCCAGCAGCTTAGCGAGCTCCTACGAGCAGTACTTC. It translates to CASSLASSYEQYF.